Presented here are 32 T cell receptor beta chains from one specimen sequenced in a study of blood T cell repertoires in COVID-19. Profiled with immunoSEQ multiplex PCR; TCRdb holds only in-frame clones, not every one. The sample has 80,000 or so clones, approximately 90% seen once; the top ten hold about 9.6%. The sample consisted of peripheral blood. The receptor source for this set is a human donor in a cohort sampled during active COVID-19.

The genes are TRBV7-2 and TRBJ2-2; D gene uncertain. V was cut by 6 bases and J by 7 bases, with 6 bases left in between. There are 11 residues in the CDR3. In germline, CDR1 is SGHTA, CDR2 FQGNSA. The CDR3 DNA follows: TGTGCCAGCAGTTTCGTCGGGGAGCTGTTTTTT. Translated: CASSFVGELFF.

The chain links TRBV13 to TRBJ2-2; the match to TRBD2 covers 9 bases. V was pared by 4 bases and J by 6 bases, with 12 bases of the junction left unmatched. CDR1 is PRHDT and CDR2 is FYEKMQ in the germline V gene (reference sequence). This CDR3 spans 17 amino acids. Here the CDR3 DNA reads TGTGCCAGCAGCTACAGGCCGGGACTAGCTTTTGCCGGGGAGCTGTTTTTT. Its protein product is CASSYRPGLAFAGELFF. Based on the CDR3 plus reference TRBV13 and TRBJ2-2, the full variable domain is AAGVIQSPRHLIKEKRETATLKCYPIPRHDTVYWYQQGPGQDPQFLISFYEKMQSDKGSIPDRFSAQQFSDYHSELNMSSLELGDSALYFCASSYRPGLAFAGELFFGEGSRLTVL.

V is TRBV10-3 and J is TRBJ1-2; tentative D call: TRBD1 (5 bases). The CDR3 loop spans 14 amino acids. V shed 7 bases and J shed 0 bases, with 12 bases lying between them. In germline, CDR1 is ENHRY, CDR2 SYGVKD. The CDR3 DNA reads as TGTGCCATCAATCCGGGGGATACTAACTATGGCTACACCTTC. It yields the protein CAINPGDTNYGYTF.

The rearrangement joins TRBV7-8 to TRBJ1-1, with TRBD1 identical over 7 bases. Germline CDR1 and CDR2: SGHVS and FQNEAQ. The CDR3 extends over 14 amino acids. V lost 0 bases, J lost 11 bases, and 9 bases stayed unmatched. DNA for the CDR3: TGTGCCAGCAGCTTAGCGGGAGCCACAGGGGATGCTTTCTTT. Amino acid sequence: CASSLAGATGDAFF.

The chain uses TRBV7-2 and TRBJ2-5; D is unclear. This CDR3 is built from 13 residues. The V gene lost 5 bases and the J gene lost 2 bases, with 9 bases spanning the gap. Germline V gene data show CDR1 as SGHTA and CDR2 as FQGNSA. CDR3 sequence reads: CASSVDKQETQYF. The DNA for the CDR3 is TGTGCCAGCAGCGTCGACAAGCAAGAGACCCAGTACTTC.

The chain combines TRBV5-1 with TRBJ2-7; the D gene is possibly TRBD1 (8 bases). Germline V gene data show CDR1 as SGHRS and CDR2 as YFSETQ. Trimming took off 2 bases at V and 4 bases at J, with 16 bases between the two ends. This CDR3 has 15 residues. The chain's CDR3 is CASSFLTGEGYEQYF. CDR3 nucleotide sequence: TGCGCCAGCAGCTTTCTGACAGGGGAGGGGTACGAGCAGTACTTC.

The chain recombines TRBV7-9 with TRBJ2-7, with 7 bases identical to TRBD2. The germline V gene encodes CDR1 SEHNR and CDR2 FQNEAQ (reference sequence). The CDR3 runs 15 residues. The V and J ends lost 4 bases and 7 bases, in that order; junction bases with no gene match: 13. The CDR3 spells CASSSSPGAGAEQYF. The CDR3 bases are TGTGCCAGCAGCTCCAGCCCTGGGGCGGGAGCGGAGCAGTACTTC. Drawing the rest from reference TRBV7-9 and TRBJ2-7, the complete variable domain is DTGVSQNPRHKITKRGQNVTFRCDPISEHNRLYWYRQTLGQGPEFLTYFQNEAQLEKSRLLSDRFSAERPKGSFSTLEIQRTEQGDSAMYLCASSSSPGAGAEQYFGPGTRLTVT.

The chain joins TRBV4-1 to TRBJ2-7, with TRBD2 matching over 7 bases. Germline CDR1 MGHRA, CDR2 YSYEKL. The CDR3 is made up of 15 amino acids. V lost 6 bases, J lost 0 bases, and 8 bases stayed unmatched. The chain's CDR3 is CASSKRDLSSYEQYF. For the CDR3, the DNA is TGCGCCAGCAGTAAGCGGGACCTGAGCTCCTACGAGCAGTACTTC.

The chain couples TRBV19 to TRBJ2-2, with D possibly TRBD1 on 5 matching bases. The CDR3 is 14 amino acids. The ends were cut back, 9 bases at V and 4 bases at J, with 15 bases in the middle. The germline CDR1 and CDR2 sequences are LNHDA and SQIVND (reference sequence). The CDR3 spells CASSVRQGTGELFF. The CDR3 coding sequence is TGTGCCAGCTCGGTAAGGCAGGGCACCGGGGAGCTGTTTTTT.

The chain links TRBV6-5 to TRBJ2-7; D remains unclear. There are 15 residues in the CDR3. Trimming took 7 bases from V and 4 from J, leaving 20 bases between them. Germline CDR1 reads MNHEY; CDR2 reads SVGAGI. The CDR3 loop reads CASNRMRVIPYEQYF. The DNA of the CDR3 is TGTGCCAGCAATAGAATGAGAGTTATCCCTTACGAGCAGTACTTC.

V usage is TRBV18 and J usage is TRBJ2-1; 8 bases are shared with TRBD1. Germline-derived CDR1 and CDR2 are KGHSH and LQKENI. The CDR3 has 16 residues. After removal of 4 bases from V and 1 base from J, the junction contained 6 bases not matched to a gene. CDR3 sequence (DNA): TGTGCCAGCTCACTAAGCGACAGGGGTTCCTACAATGAGCAGTTCTTC. Its translation: CASSLSDRGSYNEQFF.

The chain carries TRBV30 and TRBJ2-3; 7 nucleotides align to TRBD1. The length of the CDR3 is 15 residues. After removal of 3 bases from V and 0 bases from J, the junction contained 6 bases not matched to a gene. Per germline, CDR1 GTSNPN and CDR2 SVGIG (reference sequence). The CDR3 coding sequence is TGTGCCTGGAGGTCGGGACAGCTAAGCACAGATACGCAGTATTTT. As protein: CAWRSGQLSTDTQYF.

This sequence joins TRBV28 and TRBJ2-5, with 10 positions matching TRBD1. The CDR3 loop spans 16 amino acids. The germline V gene has CDR1 MDHEN and CDR2 SYDVKM. The ends lost 3 bases at V and 4 bases at J; junction bases unmatched: 8. DNA of the CDR3: TGTGCCAGCAGTTTCCCCGGGACAGGGGCAGCAGAGACCCAGTACTTC. It is translated as CASSFPGTGAAETQYF.

The chain uses TRBV6-5 and TRBJ2-4; 7 positions match TRBD2. The junction had 5 bases not matched to a gene; V was cut back by 3 bases and J by 3 bases. The germline gives CDR1 MNHEY, CDR2 SVGAGI. The CDR3 has 15 residues. As DNA, the CDR3 is TGTGCCAGCAGTTATGGGGGGGTCGGCAAAAACATTCAGTACTTC. Protein sequence: CASSYGGVGKNIQYF.

This chain uses TRBV7-9 with TRBJ2-6; 9 bases map to TRBD2. The germline V gene encodes CDR1 SEHNR and CDR2 FQNEAQ (reference sequence). This CDR3 is 18 amino acids long. With 2 bases clipped from V and 4 bases from J, the junction kept 9 bases outside the gene matches. The CDR3 reads CASSLSGAGGPGANVLTF. CDR3 DNA sequence: TGTGCCAGCAGCTTATCGGGGGCGGGAGGGCCCGGGGCCAACGTCCTGACTTTC.

This clone occurred once. V and J are TRBV5-1 and TRBJ2-5, with D possibly being TRBD2 (6 bases). The CDR3 sequence is 15 residues long. V was cut by 2 bases and J by 4 bases, with 15 bases left in between. Germline V gene sequence: CDR1 SGHRS, CDR2 YFSETQ. CDR3 sequence (DNA): TGCGCCAGCAGCTTCATCGGAGTGGGGGGAGAGACCCAGTACTTC. This gives the protein CASSFIGVGGETQYF.

The genes are TRBV30 and TRBJ1-1; possibly TRBD1 for D (6 bases). V was pared by 4 bases and J by 7 bases, with 19 bases between. Germline lookup yields CDR1 GTSNPN and CDR2 SVGIG (reference sequence). The CDR3 consists of 14 residues. CDR3 in DNA: TGTGCCTGGATTTTGAGCGGGGGCCTGGTTGAAGCTTTCTTT. This translates into CAWILSGGLVEAFF. The whole variable domain, filled in from reference TRBV30 and TRBJ1-1, reads SQTIHQWPATLVQPVGSPLSLECTVEGTSNPNLYWYRQAAGRGLQLLFYSVGIGQISSEVPQNLSASRPQDRQFILSSKKLLLSDSGFYLCAWILSGGLVEAFFGQGTRLTVV.

The chain has TRBV5-1 and TRBJ1-4; D is unclear. The CDR3 sequence is 15 residues long. Trimming removed 0 bases at V and 0 bases at J, with 6 bases between. CDR1 and CDR2 (germline): SGHRS, YFSETQ. As DNA, the CDR3 is TGCGCCAGCAGCTTGGGAGGCGCAACTAATGAAAAACTGTTTTTT. Translated, it gives CASSLGGATNEKLFF.

V gene TRBV25-1 combines with J gene TRBJ2-7, with 9 positions matching TRBD1. J lost 1 base, V lost 5 bases, and 6 bases had no gene match. This CDR3 is built from 15 residues. CDR1 MGHDK and CDR2 SYGVNS come from the germline V gene. The CDR3 DNA is TGTGCCAGCAGTCGGACAGGGGACCTATCCTACGAGCAGTACTTC. As protein: CASSRTGDLSYEQYF.

In this sample, this clone turned up once. The chain links TRBV27 to TRBJ1-1; D unclear. V gave up 8 bases and J gave up 0 bases, with 10 bases separating them. CDR1 is MNHEY and CDR2 is SMNVEV in the germline V gene (reference sequence). This CDR3 spans 13 amino acids. The CDR3 DNA follows: TGTGCCAGCGGAACAGATATGAACACTGAAGCTTTCTTT. As protein: CASGTDMNTEAFF.

This chain uses TRBV7-9 with TRBJ2-7; 12 nucleotides align to TRBD1. Per germline, CDR1 SEHNR and CDR2 FQNEAQ (reference sequence). V trimming: 3 bases; J trimming: 9 bases; junction bases outside the gene matches: 6. This CDR3 region has 14 residues. CDR3 nucleotides: TGTGCCAGCAGCTTCGGGACAGGGGGCCTTGTGCAGTACTTC. Translating it yields CASSFGTGGLVQYF.

This chain joins TRBV5-1 and TRBJ2-7; possible D gene TRBD2, 5 bases. This CDR3 spans 13 amino acids. V was cut by 7 bases and J by 3 bases, with 14 bases left in between. Germline values: CDR1 SGHRS, CDR2 YFSETQ. The CDR3 nucleotides read TGCGCCAGCCGCGAGGTGGCGGGCTACGAGCAGTACTTC. The encoded protein is CASREVAGYEQYF.

The chain is built from TRBV14 and TRBJ1-2; 8 bases agree with TRBD1. The germline V gene encodes CDR1 SGHDN and CDR2 FVKESK. V dropped 0 bases and J dropped 6; count of bases not matched to a gene: 6. CDR3 length: 15 residues. This CDR3 is CASSQDRTGRNGYTF. Here the CDR3 DNA reads TGTGCCAGCAGCCAAGACCGGACAGGGAGGAATGGCTACACCTTC.

The chain recombines TRBV9 with TRBJ1-3; TRBD1 agrees at 9 bases. CDR1 SGDLS and CDR2 YYNGEE come from the germline V gene. V lost 0 bases, J lost 0 bases, and 7 bases stayed unmatched. The CDR3 spans 18 residues. The CDR3 here is CASSVATGQGYSGNTIYF. CDR3 coding DNA: TGTGCCAGCAGCGTAGCTACGGGACAGGGATACTCTGGAAACACCATATATTTT.

The chain employs TRBV7-9 and TRBJ1-3; 7 bases agree with TRBD1. The CDR3 runs to 19 residues. Germline CDR1 SEHNR, CDR2 FQNEAQ (reference sequence). V shed 6 bases and J 0 bases; nucleotides not matched to a gene: 17. The CDR3 nucleotides read TGTGCCAGCAGACGTGAGGGGGCGGGTCGGGGATCCTCTGGAAACACCATATATTTT. The encoded protein is CASRREGAGRGSSGNTIYF.

The chain has TRBV19 and TRBJ1-1, with D maybe TRBD1 (6 bases). This CDR3 region has 14 residues. Germline V gene lookup returns CDR1 LNHDA and CDR2 SQIVND (reference sequence). V lost 5 bases to trimming and J lost 0 bases, with 10 bases between them. The CDR3 sequence: CASSRGAVNTEAFF. CDR3 nucleotide sequence: TGTGCCAGTAGTCGGGGGGCTGTGAACACTGAAGCTTTCTTT.

This chain joins TRBV7-9 and TRBJ1-1; 11 nucleotides line up with TRBD1. V dropped 4 bases and J dropped 5; count of bases not matched to a gene: 9. CDR3 length equals 16 residues. Germline V gene sequence: CDR1 SEHNR, CDR2 FQNEAQ (reference sequence). CDR3 protein: CASSSRDRGWGTEAFF. DNA of the CDR3: TGTGCCAGCAGCTCCCGGGACAGGGGGTGGGGTACTGAAGCTTTCTTT.

This rearrangement joins TRBV2 to TRBJ2-6; possibly TRBD1 for D (6 bases). Germline V gene sequence: CDR1 SNHLY, CDR2 FYNNEI. V was trimmed by 1 base and J by 2 bases, leaving 12 bases between them. The CDR3 covers 17 residues. In DNA, the CDR3 is TGTGCCAGCAGTGAAGTTCTGGGGGCGGCTGGGGCCAACGTCCTGACTTTC. This gives the protein CASSEVLGAAGANVLTF.

This clone was observed a single time. V is TRBV5-5 and J is TRBJ2-7; TRBD1 agrees at 7 bases. CDR1 is SGHKS, CDR2 YYEKEE, per germline (reference sequence). Trimming removed 0 bases from V and 0 bases from J; junction bases left unmatched: 9. The length of the CDR3 is 17 residues. Here the CDR3 DNA reads TGTGCCAGCAGCTTGGGTGGGGCAGGGGGTGACTCCTACGAGCAGTACTTC. Translation gives CASSLGGAGGDSYEQYF.

The chain uses TRBV5-4 and TRBJ2-2; 7 bases are shared with TRBD1. J was trimmed by 4 bases and V by 0 bases; bases with no gene match: 3. Looked up from germline, CDR1 is SGHNT and CDR2 is YYREEE (reference sequence). The CDR3 has 15 residues. CDR3 protein: CASSLVAGGTGELFF. The CDR3 DNA follows: TGTGCCAGCAGCTTGGTGGCAGGGGGCACCGGGGAGCTGTTTTTT.

This clone was counted only a few times. This sequence joins TRBV6-1 and TRBJ2-2; D gene uncertain. Between the trimmed V and J ends, which lost 2 bases and 1 base, there was a span of 8 bases. Germline V gives CDR1 MNHNS, CDR2 SASEGT. CDR3 length: 15 residues. The CDR3 nucleotides are TGTGCCAGCAGTGAAAATGCAGGGAACACCGGGGAGCTGTTTTTT. As protein: CASSENAGNTGELFF.

The CDR3 region has the DNA TGTGCCAGTGAAGGACAGCACAATGAGCAGTTCTTC. It translates to CASEGQHNEQFF. This chain connects TRBV25-1 to TRBJ2-1; tentatively, D is TRBD1 (6 bases). Germline-derived CDR1 and CDR2 are MGHDK and SYGVNS. CDR3 length: 12 amino acids. With 9 bases removed from V and 5 bases from J, the gap between germline ends came to 11 bases. The whole variable domain, filled in from reference TRBV25-1 and TRBJ2-1, reads EADIYQTPRYLVIGTGKKITLECSQTMGHDKMYWYQQDPGMELHLIHYSYGVNSTEKGDLSSESTVSRIRTEHFPLTLESARPSHTSQYLCASEGQHNEQFFGPGTRLTVL.